This T cell receptor beta chain was documented in a study of T cells in localized non-small cell lung cancer. Findings and caveats of the study: Uninvolved adjacent lung, not tumor, had the highest T cell clonality. Longer overall survival accompanied higher blood T cell density. A median approximately 59 of the top 100 tumor clones appeared in adjacent lung.

CDR3 size: 14 residues. The germline V gene has CDR1 SEHNR and CDR2 FQNEAQ (reference sequence). Trimming took off 5 bases at V and 3 bases at J, with 11 bases between the two ends. Profiling relied on immunoSEQ multiplex PCR, and the TCRdb table lists in-frame clones only, not all of them. Of about 77,000 clones listed, 88% are singletons. Concerning this clone itself: Antigen: not known.

The sequence derives from a woman aged 35-75 years with stage I squamous cell lung carcinoma. The V and J genes are TRBV7-9 and TRBJ2-1, with TRBD2 as a possible D gene (6 bases). This specimen was peripheral blood, taken before any cancer treatment. The CDR3 DNA reads as TGTGCCAGCAGCGTCCGGGACTTCTACAATGAGCAGTTCTTC. This codes for CASSVRDFYNEQFF.